Listed below are T cell receptor beta chains from one sample, sequenced in a study of blood T cell repertoires in COVID-19. Profiling relied on immunoSEQ multiplex PCR, and the TCRdb table lists in-frame clones only, not all of them. This sample has about 140,000 clones, with almost 85% found just once. The sample was peripheral blood. The receptors derive from a man aged 50 to 59 with acute or convalescent COVID-19. Both conserved end residues are part of each CDR3. D genes are given only for firm matches. Size values are once, few and many counts, or a class for expanded clones, and some rows have none.

clone_size,v_call,d_call,j_call,cdr3_aa,cdr3_nt
.,TRBV5-5,.,TRBJ2-3,CASSGGGTSTDTQYF,TGTGCCAGCAGCGGAGGAGGGACTAGCACAGATACGCAGTATTTT
.,TRBV24-1,TRBD1,TRBJ1-5,CATSDPGQPNQPQHF,TGTGCCACCAGTGATCCGGGACAGCCTAATCAGCCCCAGCATTTT
.,TRBV27,.,TRBJ1-5,CASSLRGNHQPQHF,TGTGCCAGCAGCCTCAGGGGAAACCATCAGCCCCAGCATTTT
.,TRBV19,.,TRBJ1-2,CASILSGSAGGYTF,TGTGCCAGTATTCTTTCAGGGTCTGCCGGTGGCTACACCTTC
.,TRBV3-1/TRBV3-2,TRBD1,TRBJ1-1,CASSPMTGTNTEAFF,TGTGCCAGCAGCCCAATGACAGGGACGAACACTGAAGCTTTCTTT
once,TRBV3-1/TRBV3-2,TRBD1,TRBJ2-1,CASSLRTGGPYNEQFF,TGTGCCAGCAGCCTAAGGACAGGGGGCCCCTACAATGAGCAGTTCTTC
.,TRBV10-3,.,TRBJ2-3,CAISDRTADTQYF,TGTGCCATCAGTGATCGGACAGCAGATACGCAGTATTTT
.,TRBV19,.,TRBJ1-6,CATGGRYSPLHF,TGTGCCACAGGCGGGAGATATTCACCCCTCCACTTT
once,TRBV19,TRBD1,TRBJ1-5,CASSSGTGGLPQHF,TGTGCCAGTAGTTCCGGGACAGGGGGCTTGCCCCAGCATTTT
.,TRBV6-5,TRBD1,TRBJ2-7,CASSYLTGGTYEQYF,TGTGCCAGCAGTTACTTAACAGGGGGTACCTACGAGCAGTACTTC
.,TRBV4-2,.,TRBJ2-3,CASSQESGRTDTQYF,TGTGCCAGCAGCCAAGAGAGCGGACGCACAGATACGCAGTATTTT
.,TRBV13,TRBD2,TRBJ2-3,CASSLASGETTDTQYF,TGTGCCAGCAGCTTAGCTAGCGGGGAGACCACAGATACGCAGTATTTT
few,TRBV7-3,.,TRBJ1-1,CASSLRVDRWNTEAFF,TGTGCCAGCAGCTTACGGGTGGACAGATGGAACACTGAAGCTTTCTTT
.,TRBV3-1/TRBV3-2,.,TRBJ2-3,CASSQGGGNTDTQYF,TGTGCCAGCAGCCAAGGGGGCGGGAACACAGATACGCAGTATTTT
.,TRBV27,.,TRBJ1-4,CASSFSGQEKLFF,TGTGCCAGCAGTTTTTCAGGGCAGGAAAAACTGTTTTTT
.,TRBV24-1,.,TRBJ1-5,CATSDSNQPQHF,TGTGCCACCAGTGACTCGAATCAGCCCCAGCATTTT
.,TRBV5-4,.,TRBJ2-2,CASSLGGWDSSGELFF,TGTGCCAGCAGCTTGGGAGGCTGGGACTCATCCGGGGAGCTGTTTTTT
once,TRBV10-3,TRBD2,TRBJ2-7,CAIKRGGDEQYF,TGTGCCATCAAAAGGGGAGGGGACGAGCAGTACTTC
.,TRBV19,.,TRBJ2-3,CASSKAPLTDTQYF,TGTGCCAGTAGTAAAGCGCCACTCACAGATACGCAGTATTTT
.,TRBV5-1,.,TRBJ2-7,CASSGHSYEQYF,TGCGCCAGCAGTGGGCATTCCTACGAGCAGTACTTC
.,TRBV5-1,TRBD1,TRBJ1-6,CASSLDRGFTYNSPLHF,TGCGCCAGCAGCTTAGACAGGGGTTTCACCTATAATTCACCCCTCCACTTT
.,TRBV19,TRBD1,TRBJ2-7,CASTSDRELDEQCF,TGTGCCAGTACCTCGGACAGGGAACTCGACGAGCAGTGCTTC
.,TRBV9,.,TRBJ1-1,CASSPLGGEAFF,TGTGCCAGCAGCCCCCTCGGAGGTGAAGCTTTCTTT
few,TRBV27,TRBD1,TRBJ2-7,CASRTGAYEQYF,TGTGCCAGCAGGACAGGGGCCTACGAGCAGTACTTC
.,TRBV5-1,.,TRBJ2-2,CASSFGGPLRELFF,TGCGCCAGCAGCTTCGGGGGGCCCTTAAGGGAGCTGTTTTTT
.,TRBV11-2,TRBD1,TRBJ1-3,CASSHRLGTGENTIYF,TGTGCCAGCAGCCATAGGCTCGGGACAGGGGAAAACACCATATATTTT
.,TRBV11-3,TRBD1,TRBJ2-7,CASSFYRGLSYEQYF,TGTGCCAGCAGCTTCTACAGGGGGCTTTCGTACGAGCAGTACTTC
.,TRBV12-3/TRBV12-4,TRBD1,TRBJ2-2,CASRGTGSGELFF,TGTGCCAGCAGGGGGACAGGGAGCGGGGAGCTGTTTTTT
few,TRBV19,TRBD1,TRBJ1-5,CASRGKGQGGGNQPQHF,TGTGCCAGTAGGGGCAAGGGACAGGGAGGCGGCAATCAGCCCCAGCATTTT
.,TRBV7-6,TRBD1,TRBJ2-7,CASSLTQGARYEQYF,TGTGCCAGCAGCTTAACACAGGGGGCGCGCTACGAGCAGTACTTC
.,TRBV12-3/TRBV12-4,TRBD1,TRBJ2-7,CASRGQYEQYF,TGTGCCAGCAGGGGACAGTACGAGCAGTACTTC
few,TRBV27,.,TRBJ1-2,CASSLFASADYGYTF,TGTGCCAGCAGTTTATTTGCCAGTGCCGACTATGGCTACACCTTC